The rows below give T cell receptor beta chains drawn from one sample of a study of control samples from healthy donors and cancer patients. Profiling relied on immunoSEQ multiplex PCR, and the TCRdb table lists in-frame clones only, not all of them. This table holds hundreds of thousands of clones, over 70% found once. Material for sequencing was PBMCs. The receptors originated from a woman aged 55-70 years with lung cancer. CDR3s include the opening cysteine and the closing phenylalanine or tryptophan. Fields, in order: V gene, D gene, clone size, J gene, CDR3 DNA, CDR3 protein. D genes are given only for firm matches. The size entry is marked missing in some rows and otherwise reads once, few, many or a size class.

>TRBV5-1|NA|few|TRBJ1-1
TGCGCCAGCACCCCTGGGGGAGGGACCACTGAAGCTTTCTTT
CASTPGGGTTEAFF
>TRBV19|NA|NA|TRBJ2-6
TGTGCCAGTAGTACCTACAGGGTAGATGGGGCCAACGTCCTGACTTTC
CASSTYRVDGANVLTF
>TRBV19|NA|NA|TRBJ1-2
TGTGCCAGTAGCCCCGGCTATAGTCTCTATGGCTACACCTTC
CASSPGYSLYGYTF
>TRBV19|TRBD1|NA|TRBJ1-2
TGTGCCAGTAGCCCACGACAGGGACTAAACTATGGCTACACCTTC
CASSPRQGLNYGYTF
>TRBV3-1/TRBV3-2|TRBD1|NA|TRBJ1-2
TGTGCCAGCAGCCATACAGGGGTGCCTGGCTACACCTTC
CASSHTGVPGYTF
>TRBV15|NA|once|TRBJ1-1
TGTGCCACCAGCAGAGGATACCTCAGGTATGAAGCTTTCTTT
CATSRGYLRYEAFF
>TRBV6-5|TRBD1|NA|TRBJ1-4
TGTGCCAGCAGTTCTACAGGGGGCGCTTATGAAAAACTGTTTTTT
CASSSTGGAYEKLFF
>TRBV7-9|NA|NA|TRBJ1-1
TGTGCCAGCAGCTTAGGGGCAGTTGAAGGAGCTTTCTTT
CASSLGAVEGAFF
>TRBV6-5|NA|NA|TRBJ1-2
TGTGCCAGCCGTACAGGGACGGGTGGGGGCTACACCTTC
CASRTGTGGGYTF
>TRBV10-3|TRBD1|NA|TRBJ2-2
TGTGCCATCAGTGCGCCGGGACAGGGGGCGATAACCGGGGAGCTGTTTTTT
CAISAPGQGAITGELFF
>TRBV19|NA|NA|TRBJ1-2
TGTGCCAGTAGTATTGCTACAGTCTATGGCTACACCTTC
CASSIATVYGYTF
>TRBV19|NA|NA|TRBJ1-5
TGTGCCAGTAGTAACAGGGCCGGCAATCAGCCCCAGCATTTT
CASSNRAGNQPQHF
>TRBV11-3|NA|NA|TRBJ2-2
TGTGCCAGCAGCTTTGGTGGTACGAACACCGGGGAGCTGTTTTTT
CASSFGGTNTGELFF
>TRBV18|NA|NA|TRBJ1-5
TGTGCCAGCTCCGAACTAACAAATAGCAATCAGCCCCAGCATTTT
CASSELTNSNQPQHF
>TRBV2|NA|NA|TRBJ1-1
TGTGCCAGCAGTGAATATGGCAGCGCGAACACTGAAGCTTTCTTT
CASSEYGSANTEAFF
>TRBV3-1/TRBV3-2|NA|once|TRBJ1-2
TGTGCCAGCAGCCAAGGAGAGGTCGCCTATGGCTACACCTTC
CASSQGEVAYGYTF
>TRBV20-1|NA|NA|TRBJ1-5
TGCAGTGCTAGTGACGGGGATGTGAGCCAGCCCCAGCATTTT
CSASDGDVSQPQHF
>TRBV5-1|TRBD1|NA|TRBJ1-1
TGCGCCAGCAGCTTGGGTGACAGGGGGCCTCGTGAAGCTTTCTTT
CASSLGDRGPREAFF
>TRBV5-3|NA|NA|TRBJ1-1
TGTGCCAGAAGCGCCCCGAGTGGGCCCCCAATGGGTATGAACACTGAAGCTTTCTTT
CARSAPSGPPMGMNTEAFF
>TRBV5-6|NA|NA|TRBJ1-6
TGTGCCAGCAGCTCCCTGAGACAGAATTCACCCCTCCACTTT
CASSSLRQNSPLHF
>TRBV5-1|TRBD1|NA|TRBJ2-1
TGCGCCAGCCGGGGACAGGGGTCTATCGATGAGCAGTTCTTC
CASRGQGSIDEQFF
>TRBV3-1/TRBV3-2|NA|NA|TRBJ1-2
TGTGCCAGCAGCCAAGTCGGGGCGGGGTATGGCTACACCTTC
CASSQVGAGYGYTF
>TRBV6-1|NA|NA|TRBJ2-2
TGTGCCAGCAGTTATAGGCACCCCGGGGAGCTGTTTTTT
CASSYRHPGELFF
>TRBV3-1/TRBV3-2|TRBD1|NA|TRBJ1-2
TGTGCCAGCAGCCAGGGACAGGGGCGCTACACCTTC
CASSQGQGRYTF
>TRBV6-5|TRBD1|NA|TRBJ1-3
TGTGCCAGCAGTTCGACAGGGGTCCTCTCTGGAAACACCATATATTTT
CASSSTGVLSGNTIYF
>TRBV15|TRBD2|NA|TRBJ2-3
TGTGCCACCAGCAGAGGACTAGCCGCTAGCACAGATACGCAGTATTTT
CATSRGLAASTDTQYF
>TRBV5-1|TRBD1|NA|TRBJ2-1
TGCGCCAGCAGCTTGGCCCTCGACAGGGCCTCCTACAATGAGCAGTTCTTC
CASSLALDRASYNEQFF
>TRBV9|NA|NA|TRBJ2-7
TGTGCCAGCAGCACCCGGGACGGCCCCTACGAGCAGTACTTC
CASSTRDGPYEQYF
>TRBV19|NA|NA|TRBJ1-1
TGTGCCAGTAGTCCTCCCTTGAACACTGAAGCTTTCTTT
CASSPPLNTEAFF
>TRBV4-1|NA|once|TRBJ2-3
TGCGCCAGCAGCCAAATTCAGCTGTCCAGCACAGATACGCAGTATTTT
CASSQIQLSSTDTQYF
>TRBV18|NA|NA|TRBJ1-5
TGTGCCAGCTCACCGGACTTTAGCAATCAGCCCCAGCATTTT
CASSPDFSNQPQHF
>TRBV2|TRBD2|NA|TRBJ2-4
TGTGCCAGCATCTGGGAGGGAGGGCCTGAAAACATTCAGTACTTC
CASIWEGGPENIQYF
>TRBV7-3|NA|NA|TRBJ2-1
TGTGCCAGCAGCTTTCTGCGGGTCCCCAATGAGCAGTTCTTC
CASSFLRVPNEQFF
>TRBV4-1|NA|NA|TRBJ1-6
TGCGCCAGCAGCCAAGATCTAGGACAGTTAGGGTCACCCCTCCACTTT
CASSQDLGQLGSPLHF
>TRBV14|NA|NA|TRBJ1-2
TGTGCCAGCAGCCAAGGTGGGATCTATGGCTACACCTTC
CASSQGGIYGYTF
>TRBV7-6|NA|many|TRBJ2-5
TGTGCCAGCAGCCCTGGTGAGACCCAGTACTTC
CASSPGETQYF
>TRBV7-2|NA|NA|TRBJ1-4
TGTGCCAGCAGCTTAGAGCCTAATGAAAAACTGTTTTTT
CASSLEPNEKLFF
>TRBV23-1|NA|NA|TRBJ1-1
TGCGCCAGCAGTCAAGGGGCCTTCCACCTAAAAGCTTTCTTT
CASSQGAFHLKAFF
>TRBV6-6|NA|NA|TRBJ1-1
TGTGCCAGCAGCCGAGGGGGAGTCACTGAAGCTTTCTTT
CASSRGGVTEAFF
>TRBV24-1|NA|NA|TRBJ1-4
TGTGCCACCAGTGGTACAGTACGAGAAAAACTGTTTTTT
CATSGTVREKLFF
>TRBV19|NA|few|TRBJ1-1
TGTGCCAGTAGTATAGATAACGGGGGTTGGACCACTGAAGCTTTCTTT
CASSIDNGGWTTEAFF
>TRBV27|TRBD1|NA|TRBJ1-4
TGTGCCAGCAGTTTATCCGCCAGGGGGACTTGGGTGTTTTTT
CASSLSARGTWVFF
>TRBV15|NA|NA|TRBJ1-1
TGTGCCACCAGCAGAGATAGGGGGAACACTGAAGCTTTCTTT
CATSRDRGNTEAFF
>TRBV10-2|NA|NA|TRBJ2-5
TGCGCCAGCAGTGACCGTCGAATCTTACAGGAGACCCAGTACTTC
CASSDRRILQETQYF
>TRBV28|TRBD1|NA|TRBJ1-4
TGTGCCAGCAGATTGGACAGGGGGAGCGAAAAACTGTTTTTT
CASRLDRGSEKLFF
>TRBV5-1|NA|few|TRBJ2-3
TGCGCCAGCAGCTTTTTGGGAAGGCCCACAGATACGCAGTATTTT
CASSFLGRPTDTQYF
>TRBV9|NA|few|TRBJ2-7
TGTGCCAGCAGCAACCGAGGCTCCTACGAGCAGTACTTC
CASSNRGSYEQYF
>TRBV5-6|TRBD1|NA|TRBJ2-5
TGTGCCAGCAGCTTGGGGGTGGGACAGGCTTCCGAACCAAGAAGAACCCAGTACTTC
CASSLGVGQASEPRRTQYF
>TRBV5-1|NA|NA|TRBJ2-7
TGCGCCAGCAGCTTGGAGGGAGAGCTCTACGAGCAGTACTTC
CASSLEGELYEQYF
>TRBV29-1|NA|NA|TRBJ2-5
TGCAGCGTGGAGGGAGGCCAAGAGACCCAGTACTTC
CSVEGGQETQYF
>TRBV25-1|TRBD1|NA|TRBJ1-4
TGTGCCAGCAGTGAGGGGACAGGGGATAATGAAAAACTGTTTTTT
CASSEGTGDNEKLFF
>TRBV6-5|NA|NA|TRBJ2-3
TGTGCCAGCAGTTACTTCGGAGATACGCAGTATTTT
CASSYFGDTQYF